This T cell receptor (beta chain) appears in the sequencing data of a study of regulatory T cells in long-lasting Graves disease. General observations from the study: The number of shared public clonotypes was higher in persistent patients (2,741) than new patients (more than 850).

iRepertoire HTBI primers and Arm-PCR of CDR3 regions built TCR beta libraries. TCRdb passed the multiplex PCR reads through MiXCR, listing each CDR3 protein once. The sample contains around 250,000 distinct CDR3 sequences, roughly 18% of which appear only once. The time point was: newly diagnosed GD, antithyroid drugs for less than 3 months. Extracted RNA from PBMCs served as the source of the TCR library. Patients were enrolled at an endocrinology department in Xi'an, China. This clonotype was seen ten or more times. Its antigen remains unidentified. Germline values: CDR1 LNHDA, CDR2 SQIVND (reference sequence). This CDR3 comprises 15 residues. The V gene lost 1 base and the J gene lost 1 base, with 10 bases spanning the gap.

The gene calls are TRBV19 and TRBJ1-1; D unresolved. Material: peripheral blood mononuclear cells (PBMCs), obtained at new diagnosis, from a patient treated with antithyroid drugs. This receptor was identified in a female donor with Graves disease. The CDR3 spells CASSIARQPNTEAFF. CDR3 DNA sequence: TGTGCCAGTAGTATAGCCCGTCAGCCGAACACTGAAGCTTTCTTT.